The TCR beta chain described here comes from a study of blood T cells in healthy people across ages. Trimming removed 0 bases at V and 4 bases at J, with 11 bases between. The CDR3 has 15 residues. Germline loops: CDR1 SGDLS, CDR2 YYNGEE. With regard to this clonotype: Antigen unknown.

About 10 milliliters of peripheral blood were drawn from each donor into EDTA-treated tubes. A J-beta primer mix and a sample-barcoded 5' primer were used in a second PCR of about 7 to 12 cycles. Every molecule of cDNA carried a tag from a template-switch adaptor with 12 random nucleotides. TCRdb used MiXCR to reprocess the 5' RACE reads, holding one entry per CDR3 protein. The profile shows around 1,700,000 distinct CDR3 sequences, 28% of them singletons. Study conclusions and caveats: Compared with aged donors, long-lived donors showed fewer expanded clones, suggesting selection. Among T cells, TCR beta diversity per million cells dropped roughly linearly as age rose.

The sequenced material came from blood. This sequence joins TRBV9 and TRBJ1-5; a weak D match, TRBD1 (5 bases). The sequence was obtained from a woman aged 25-40 years in good health. The CDR3 is CASSVATGQNQPQHF. In DNA, the CDR3 is TGTGCCAGCAGCGTAGCTACGGGGCAAAATCAGCCCCAGCATTTT.